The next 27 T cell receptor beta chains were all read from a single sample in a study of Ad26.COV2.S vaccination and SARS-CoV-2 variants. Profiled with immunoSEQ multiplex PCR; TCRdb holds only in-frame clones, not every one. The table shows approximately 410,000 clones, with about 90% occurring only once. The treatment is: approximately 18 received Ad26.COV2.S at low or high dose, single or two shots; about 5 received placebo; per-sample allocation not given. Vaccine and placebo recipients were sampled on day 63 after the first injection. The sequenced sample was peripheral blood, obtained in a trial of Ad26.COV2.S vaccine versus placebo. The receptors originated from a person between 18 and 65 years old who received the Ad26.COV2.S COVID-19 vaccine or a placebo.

The CDR3 DNA reads as TGCGCCAGCAGCTTGGGATTTACCTACGAGCAGTACTTC. Its protein product is CASSLGFTYEQYF. The chain links TRBV5-1 to TRBJ2-7, with D unresolved. Trimming pared 0 bases from V and 2 bases from J, leaving 6 bases between. CDR1 SGHRS and CDR2 YFSETQ come from the germline V gene. The CDR3 totals 13 residues.

In DNA form, the CDR3 reads TGTGCCAGCAGCGAACAGGGGTGGTTCGTCGACGAGCAGTACTTC. Translating it yields CASSEQGWFVDEQYF. The chain carries TRBV11-2 and TRBJ2-7; 7 bases are shared with TRBD1. Germline assignment: CDR1 SGHAT and CDR2 FQNNGV. V lost 5 bases, J lost 5 bases, and 12 bases stayed unmatched. CDR3 size: 15 residues.

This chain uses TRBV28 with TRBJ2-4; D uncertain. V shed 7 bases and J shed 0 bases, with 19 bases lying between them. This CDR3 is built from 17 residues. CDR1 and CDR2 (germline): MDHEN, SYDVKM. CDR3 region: CASTPRLGGSAKNIQYF. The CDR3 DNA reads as TGTGCCAGCACCCCCCGACTTGGTGGGTCAGCCAAAAACATTCAGTACTTC.

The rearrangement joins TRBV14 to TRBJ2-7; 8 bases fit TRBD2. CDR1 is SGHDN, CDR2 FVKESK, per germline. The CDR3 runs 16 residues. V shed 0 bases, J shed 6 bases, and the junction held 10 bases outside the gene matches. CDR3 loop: CASSQDGGRGGREQYF. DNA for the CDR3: TGTGCCAGCAGCCAAGATGGAGGCCGGGGGGGCCGCGAGCAGTACTTC.

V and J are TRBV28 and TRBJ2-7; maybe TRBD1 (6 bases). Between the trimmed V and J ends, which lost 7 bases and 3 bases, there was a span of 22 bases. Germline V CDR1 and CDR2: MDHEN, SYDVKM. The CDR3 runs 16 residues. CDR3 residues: CASTSRSWGPVYEQYF. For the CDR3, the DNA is TGTGCCAGCACCAGTAGGTCGTGGGGGCCTGTCTACGAGCAGTACTTC.

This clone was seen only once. The CDR3 region has the DNA TGTGCCAGCAGCTTATCATCCTCGCGGGATGGCTACACCTTC. Its protein product is CASSLSSSRDGYTF. The rearrangement uses TRBV7-8 and TRBJ1-2; unclear D gene. From germline, CDR1 is SGHVS and CDR2 FQNEAQ. This CDR3 is 14 amino acids long. V lost 2 bases and J 6 bases, leaving 13 bases between the germline ends.

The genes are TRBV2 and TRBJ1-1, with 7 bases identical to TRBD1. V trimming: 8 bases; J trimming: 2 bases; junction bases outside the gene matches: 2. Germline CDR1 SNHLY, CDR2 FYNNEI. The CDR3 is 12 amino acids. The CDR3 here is CASGTANTEAFF. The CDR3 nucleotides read TGTGCCAGCGGGACAGCAAACACTGAAGCTTTCTTT.

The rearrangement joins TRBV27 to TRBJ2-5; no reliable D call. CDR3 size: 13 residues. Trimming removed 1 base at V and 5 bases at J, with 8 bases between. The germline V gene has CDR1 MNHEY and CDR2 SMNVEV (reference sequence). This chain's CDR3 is CASSLLGPETQYF. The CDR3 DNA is TGTGCCAGCAGTTTATTGGGCCCCGAGACCCAGTACTTC.

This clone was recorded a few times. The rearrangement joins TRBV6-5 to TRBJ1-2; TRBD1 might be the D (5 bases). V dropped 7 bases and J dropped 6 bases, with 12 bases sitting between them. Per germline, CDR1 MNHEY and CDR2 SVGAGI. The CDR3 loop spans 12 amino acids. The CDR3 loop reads CASNGASDGYTF. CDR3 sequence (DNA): TGTGCCAGCAACGGGGCCTCCGATGGCTACACCTTC.

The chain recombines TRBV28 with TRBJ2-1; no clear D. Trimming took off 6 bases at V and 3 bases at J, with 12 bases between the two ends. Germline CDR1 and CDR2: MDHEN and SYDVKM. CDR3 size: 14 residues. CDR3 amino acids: CASSQAAHYNEQFF. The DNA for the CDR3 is TGTGCCAGCAGCCAGGCAGCCCACTACAATGAGCAGTTCTTC.

Here the CDR3 DNA reads TGTGCCAGCAGCCCCCGAAGCCTTGACTACAATGAGCAGTTCTTC. Amino acid sequence: CASSPRSLDYNEQFF. The V and J genes are TRBV7-2 and TRBJ2-1; D is undetermined. From germline, CDR1 is SGHTA and CDR2 FQGNSA. The CDR3 has 15 amino acids. Trimming left V 5 bases short and J 3 bases short, with 14 bases between.

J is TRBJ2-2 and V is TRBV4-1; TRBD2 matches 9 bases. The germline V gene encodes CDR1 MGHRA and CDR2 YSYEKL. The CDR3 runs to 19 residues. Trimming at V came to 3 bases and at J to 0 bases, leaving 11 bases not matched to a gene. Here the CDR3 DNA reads TGCGCCAGCAGCCACGGGAGCTTAGCGGGGGCGGCGAACACCGGGGAGCTGTTTTTT. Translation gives CASSHGSLAGAANTGELFF.

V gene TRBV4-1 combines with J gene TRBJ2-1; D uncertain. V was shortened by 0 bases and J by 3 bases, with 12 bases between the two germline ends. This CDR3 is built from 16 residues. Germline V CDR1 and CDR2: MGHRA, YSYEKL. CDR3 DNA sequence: TGCGCCAGCAGCCAAGACAAAACCGCCGGCTACAATGAGCAGTTCTTC. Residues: CASSQDKTAGYNEQFF.

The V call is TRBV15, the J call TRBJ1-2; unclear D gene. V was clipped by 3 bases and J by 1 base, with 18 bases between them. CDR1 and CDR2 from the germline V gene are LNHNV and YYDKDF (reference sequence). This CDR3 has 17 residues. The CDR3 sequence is CATSRGLQRTDNYGYTF. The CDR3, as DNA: TGTGCCACCAGCAGGGGGTTACAGCGAACCGATAACTATGGCTACACCTTC.

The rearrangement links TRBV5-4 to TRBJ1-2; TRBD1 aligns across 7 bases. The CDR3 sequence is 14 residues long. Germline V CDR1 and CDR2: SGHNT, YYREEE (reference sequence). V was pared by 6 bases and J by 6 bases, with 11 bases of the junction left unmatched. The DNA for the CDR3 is TGTGCCAGCACCCAAGACAGGGTATGGGATGGCTACACCTTC. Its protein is CASTQDRVWDGYTF.

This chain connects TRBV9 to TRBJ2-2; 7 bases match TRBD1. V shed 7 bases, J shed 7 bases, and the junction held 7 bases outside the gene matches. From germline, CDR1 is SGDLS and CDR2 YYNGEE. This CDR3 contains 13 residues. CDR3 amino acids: CASERQGNGELFF. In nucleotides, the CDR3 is TGTGCCAGCGAGAGACAGGGTAACGGGGAGCTGTTTTTT.

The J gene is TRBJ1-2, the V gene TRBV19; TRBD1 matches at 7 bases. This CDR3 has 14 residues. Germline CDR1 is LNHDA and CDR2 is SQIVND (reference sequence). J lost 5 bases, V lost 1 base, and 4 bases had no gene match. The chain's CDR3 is CASSIVGTAYGYTF. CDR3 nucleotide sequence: TGTGCCAGTAGTATAGTTGGGACAGCATATGGCTACACCTTC.

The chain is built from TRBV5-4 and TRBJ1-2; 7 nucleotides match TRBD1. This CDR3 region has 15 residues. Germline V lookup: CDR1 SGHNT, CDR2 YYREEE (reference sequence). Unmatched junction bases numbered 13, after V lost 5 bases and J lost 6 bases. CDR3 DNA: TGTGCCAGCAGGCATTCTCCGGGACAGCGGGATGGCTACACCTTC. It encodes CASRHSPGQRDGYTF.

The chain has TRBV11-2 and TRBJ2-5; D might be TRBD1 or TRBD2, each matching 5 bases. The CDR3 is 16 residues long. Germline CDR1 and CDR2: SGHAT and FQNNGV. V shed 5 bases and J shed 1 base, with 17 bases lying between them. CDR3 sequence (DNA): TGTGCCAGCAGCCCCCTGGTGCAGGGACCCCAAGAGACCCAGTACTTC. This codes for CASSPLVQGPQETQYF.

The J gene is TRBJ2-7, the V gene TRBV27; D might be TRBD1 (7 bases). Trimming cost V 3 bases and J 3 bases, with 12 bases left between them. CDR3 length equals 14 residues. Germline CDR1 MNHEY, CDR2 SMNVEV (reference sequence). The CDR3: CASSFQGGHYEQYF. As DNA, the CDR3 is TGTGCCAGCAGTTTCCAGGGGGGTCACTACGAGCAGTACTTC.

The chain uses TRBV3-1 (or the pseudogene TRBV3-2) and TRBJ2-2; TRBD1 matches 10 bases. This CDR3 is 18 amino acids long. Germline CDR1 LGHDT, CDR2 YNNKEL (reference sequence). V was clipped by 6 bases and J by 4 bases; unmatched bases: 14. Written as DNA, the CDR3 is TGTGCCAGCAGGGTTATCATGGGACAGGGGTCTGGCACCGGGGAGCTGTTTTTT. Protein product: CASRVIMGQGSGTGELFF.

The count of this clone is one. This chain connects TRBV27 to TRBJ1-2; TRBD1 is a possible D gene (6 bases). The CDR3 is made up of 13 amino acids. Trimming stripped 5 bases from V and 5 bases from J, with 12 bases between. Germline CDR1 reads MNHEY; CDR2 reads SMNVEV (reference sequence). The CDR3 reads CASSPYGQYGYTF. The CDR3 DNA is TGTGCCAGCAGTCCCTACGGACAGTATGGCTACACCTTC.

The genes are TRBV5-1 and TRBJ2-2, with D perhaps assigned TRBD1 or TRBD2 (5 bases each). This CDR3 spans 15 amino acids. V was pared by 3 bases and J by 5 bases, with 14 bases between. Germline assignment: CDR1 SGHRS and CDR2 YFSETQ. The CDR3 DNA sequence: TGCGCCAGCAGCTCCCGGGGCCCCCGTACCGGGGAGCTGTTTTTT. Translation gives CASSSRGPRTGELFF.

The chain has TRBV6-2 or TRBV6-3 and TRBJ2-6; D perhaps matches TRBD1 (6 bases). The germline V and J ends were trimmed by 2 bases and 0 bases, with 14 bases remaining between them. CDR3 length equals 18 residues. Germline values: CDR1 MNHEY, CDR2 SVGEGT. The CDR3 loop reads CASSYPGQLISGANVLTF. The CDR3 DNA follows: TGTGCCAGCAGTTACCCCGGACAGTTAATCTCTGGGGCCAACGTCCTGACTTTC.

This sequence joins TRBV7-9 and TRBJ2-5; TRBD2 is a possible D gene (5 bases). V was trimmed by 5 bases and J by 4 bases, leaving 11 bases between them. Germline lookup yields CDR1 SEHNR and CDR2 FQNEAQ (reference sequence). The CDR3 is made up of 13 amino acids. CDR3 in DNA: TGTGCCAGCAGCCCGAACCGGGGAGAGACCCAGTACTTC. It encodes CASSPNRGETQYF.

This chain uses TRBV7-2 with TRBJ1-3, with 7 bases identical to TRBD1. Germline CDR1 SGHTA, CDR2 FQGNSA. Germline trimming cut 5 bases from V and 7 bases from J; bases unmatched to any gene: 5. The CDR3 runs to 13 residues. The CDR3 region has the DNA TGTGCCAGCAGCCCGGGACAGCGGAACACCATATATTTT. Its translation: CASSPGQRNTIYF.

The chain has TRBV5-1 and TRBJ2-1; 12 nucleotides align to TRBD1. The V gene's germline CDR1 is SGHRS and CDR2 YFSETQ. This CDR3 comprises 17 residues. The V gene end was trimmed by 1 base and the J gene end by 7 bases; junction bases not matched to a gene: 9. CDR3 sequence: CASSLSSGTGGKNEQFF. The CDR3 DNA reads TGCGCCAGCAGCTTGAGTAGTGGGACAGGGGGCAAAAATGAGCAGTTCTTC. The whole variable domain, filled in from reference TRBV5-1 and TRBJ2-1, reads KAGVTQTPRYLIKTRGQQVTLSCSPISGHRSVSWYQQTPGQGLQFLFEYFSETQRNKGNFPGRFSGRQFSNSRSEMNVSTLELGDSALYLCASSLSSGTGGKNEQFFGPGTRLTVL.